This T cell receptor (beta chain) was sequenced in a study of blood T cell repertoires in COVID-19. Trimming removed 6 bases from V and 4 bases from J; junction bases left unmatched: 7. Germline V gene data show CDR1 as MNHEY and CDR2 as SVGAGI. This CDR3 contains 15 residues. In its sample, this clone was seen a few times. Sequenced by immunoSEQ multiplex PCR; TCRdb stores in-frame clones only, minus some. The data show 250,000 to 300,000 clones, 85% to 90% seen once. The receptor was isolated from a woman aged 25 to 39 with COVID-19, enrolled during active disease. The sequencing sample was made of peripheral blood. V is TRBV6-5 and J is TRBJ1-5; 9 nucleotides line up with TRBD1. This chain's CDR3 is CASSPGQGSNQPQHF. DNA for the CDR3: TGTGCCAGCAGCCCCGGACAGGGGTCGAATCAGCCCCAGCATTTT.